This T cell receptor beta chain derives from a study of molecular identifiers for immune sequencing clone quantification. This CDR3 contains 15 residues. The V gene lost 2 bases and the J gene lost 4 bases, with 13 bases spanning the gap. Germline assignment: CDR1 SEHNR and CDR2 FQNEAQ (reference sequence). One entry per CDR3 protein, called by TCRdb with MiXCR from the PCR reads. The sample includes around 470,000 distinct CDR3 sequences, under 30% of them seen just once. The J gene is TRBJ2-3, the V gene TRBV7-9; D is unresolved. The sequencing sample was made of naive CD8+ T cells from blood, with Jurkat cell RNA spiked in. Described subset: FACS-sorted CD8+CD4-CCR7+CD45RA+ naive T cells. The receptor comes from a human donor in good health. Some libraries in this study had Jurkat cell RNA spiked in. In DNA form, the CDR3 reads TGTGCCAGCAGCTTAATTAGACCCGGACCAGATACGCAGTATTTT. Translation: CASSLIRPGPDTQYF.